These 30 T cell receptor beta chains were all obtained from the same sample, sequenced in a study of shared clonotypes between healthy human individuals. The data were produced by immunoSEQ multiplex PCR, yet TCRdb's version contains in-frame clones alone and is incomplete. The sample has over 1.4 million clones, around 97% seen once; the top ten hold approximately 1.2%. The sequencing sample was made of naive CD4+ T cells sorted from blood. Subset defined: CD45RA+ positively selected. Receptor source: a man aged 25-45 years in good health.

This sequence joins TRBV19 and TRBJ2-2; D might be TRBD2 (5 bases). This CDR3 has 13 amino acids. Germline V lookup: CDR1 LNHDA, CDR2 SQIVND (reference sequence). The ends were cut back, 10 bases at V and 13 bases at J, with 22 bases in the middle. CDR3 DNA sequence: TGTGCCACCCGCCTCGGGGAGCTCGGAGTGCTGTTTTTT. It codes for CATRLGELGVLFF.

The CDR3 is CASSGAEDQPQHF. In DNA form, the CDR3 reads TGTGCCAGCAGTGGGGCGGAGGATCAGCCCCAGCATTTT. The J gene is TRBJ1-5, the V gene TRBV6-1; the D is unclear. Between the trimmed V and J ends, which lost 4 bases and 5 bases, there was a span of 9 bases. The germline V gene encodes CDR1 MNHNS and CDR2 SASEGT. This CDR3 spans 13 amino acids.

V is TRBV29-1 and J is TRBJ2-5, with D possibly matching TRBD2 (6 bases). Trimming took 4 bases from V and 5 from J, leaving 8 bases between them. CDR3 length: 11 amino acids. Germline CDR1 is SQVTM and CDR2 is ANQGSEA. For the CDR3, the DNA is TGCAGCGTTGGGGGGAGGGAGACCCAGTACTTC. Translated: CSVGGRETQYF. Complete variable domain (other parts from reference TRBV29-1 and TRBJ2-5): SAVISQKPSRDICQRGTSLTIQCQVDSQVTMMFWYRQQPGQSLTLIATANQGSEATYESGFVIDKFPISRPNLTFSTLTVSNMSPEDSSIYLCSVGGRETQYFGPGTRLLVL.

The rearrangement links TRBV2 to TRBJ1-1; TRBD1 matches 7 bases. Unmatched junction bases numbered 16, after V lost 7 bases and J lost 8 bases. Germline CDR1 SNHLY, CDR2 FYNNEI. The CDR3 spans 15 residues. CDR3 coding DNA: TGTGCCAGCACTACGACGACAGGGCTTATTATGGAAGCTTTCTTT. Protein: CASTTTTGLIMEAFF.

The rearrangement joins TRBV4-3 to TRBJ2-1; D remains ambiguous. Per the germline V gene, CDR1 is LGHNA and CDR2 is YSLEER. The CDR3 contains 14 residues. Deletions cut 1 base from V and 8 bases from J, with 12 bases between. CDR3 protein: CASSQGVKRDEQFF. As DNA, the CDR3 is TGCGCCAGCAGCCAAGGAGTGAAACGGGATGAGCAGTTCTTC.

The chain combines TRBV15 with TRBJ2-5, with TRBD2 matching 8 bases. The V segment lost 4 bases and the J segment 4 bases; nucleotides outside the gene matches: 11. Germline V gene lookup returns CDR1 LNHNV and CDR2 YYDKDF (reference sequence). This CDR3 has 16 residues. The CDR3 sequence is CATSIGGGRDGETQYF. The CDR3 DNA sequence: TGTGCCACCAGCATCGGGGGGGGGCGCGATGGAGAGACCCAGTACTTC.

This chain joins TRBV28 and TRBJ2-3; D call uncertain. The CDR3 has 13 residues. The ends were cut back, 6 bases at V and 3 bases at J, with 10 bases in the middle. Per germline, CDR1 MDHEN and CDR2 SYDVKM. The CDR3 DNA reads TGTGCCAGCAGATACTCACCGACAGATACGCAGTATTTT. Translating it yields CASRYSPTDTQYF. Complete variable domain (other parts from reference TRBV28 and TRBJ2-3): DVKVTQSSRYLVKRTGEKVFLECVQDMDHENMFWYRQDPGLGLRLIYFSYDVKMKEKGDIPEGYSVSREKKERFSLILESASTNQTSMYLCASRYSPTDTQYFGPGTRLTVL.

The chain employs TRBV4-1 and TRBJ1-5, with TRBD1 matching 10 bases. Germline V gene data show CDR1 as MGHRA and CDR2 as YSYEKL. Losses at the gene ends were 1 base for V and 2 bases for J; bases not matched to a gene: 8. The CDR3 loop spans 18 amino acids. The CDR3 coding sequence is TGCGCCAGCAGCCAAGTCATGGGACAGGGGACGGGCAATCAGCCCCAGCATTTT. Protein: CASSQVMGQGTGNQPQHF.

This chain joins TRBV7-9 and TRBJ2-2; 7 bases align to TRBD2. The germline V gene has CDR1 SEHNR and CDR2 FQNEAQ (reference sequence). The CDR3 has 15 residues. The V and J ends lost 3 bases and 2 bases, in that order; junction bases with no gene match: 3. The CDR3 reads CASSFRAGNTGELFF. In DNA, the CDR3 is TGTGCCAGCAGCTTTAGAGCGGGAAACACCGGGGAGCTGTTTTTT.

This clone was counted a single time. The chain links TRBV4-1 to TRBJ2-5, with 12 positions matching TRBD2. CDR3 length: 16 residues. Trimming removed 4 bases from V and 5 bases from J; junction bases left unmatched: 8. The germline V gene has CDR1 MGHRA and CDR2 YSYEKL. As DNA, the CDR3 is TGCGCCAGCAGCCGGATACTAGCGGGAGGACGGGAGACCCAGTACTTC. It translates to CASSRILAGGRETQYF.

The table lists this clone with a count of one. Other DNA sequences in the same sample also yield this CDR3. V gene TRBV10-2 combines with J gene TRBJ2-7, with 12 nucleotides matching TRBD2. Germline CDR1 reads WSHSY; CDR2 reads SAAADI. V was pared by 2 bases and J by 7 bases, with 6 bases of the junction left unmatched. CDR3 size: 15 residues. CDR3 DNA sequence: TGCGCCAGCAGTGAGCTAGCGGGAGGGCCGGGGGAGCAGTACTTC. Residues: CASSELAGGPGEQYF.

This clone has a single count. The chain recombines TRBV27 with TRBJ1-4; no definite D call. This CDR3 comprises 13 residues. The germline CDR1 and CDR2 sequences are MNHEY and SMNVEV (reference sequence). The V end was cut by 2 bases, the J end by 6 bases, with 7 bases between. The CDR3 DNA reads TGTGCCAGCAGTTTAGGTCGGTATGAAAAACTGTTTTTT. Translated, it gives CASSLGRYEKLFF.

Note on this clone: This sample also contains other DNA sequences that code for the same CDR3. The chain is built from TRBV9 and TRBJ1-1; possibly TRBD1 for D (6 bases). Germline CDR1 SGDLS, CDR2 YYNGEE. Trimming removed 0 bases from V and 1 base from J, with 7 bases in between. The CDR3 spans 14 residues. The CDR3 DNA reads TGTGCCAGCAGCGTAGTGACAGGGAACACTGAAGCTTTCTTT. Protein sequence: CASSVVTGNTEAFF. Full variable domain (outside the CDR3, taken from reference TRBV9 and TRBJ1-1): DSGVTQTPKHLITATGQRVTLRCSPRSGDLSVYWYQQSLDQGLQFLIQYYNGEERAKGNILERFSAQQFPDLHSELNLSSLELGDSALYFCASSVVTGNTEAFFGQGTRLTVV.

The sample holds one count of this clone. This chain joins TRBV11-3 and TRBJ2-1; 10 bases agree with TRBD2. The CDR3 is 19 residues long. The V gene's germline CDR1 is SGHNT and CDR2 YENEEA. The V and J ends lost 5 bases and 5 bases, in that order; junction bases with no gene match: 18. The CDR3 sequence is CASSPAGASGSLMNNEQFF. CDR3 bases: TGTGCCAGCAGCCCCGCAGGGGCTAGCGGGAGCCTAATGAACAATGAGCAGTTCTTC. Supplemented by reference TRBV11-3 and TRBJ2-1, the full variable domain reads EAGVVQSPRYKIIEKKQPVAFWCNPISGHNTLYWYLQNLGQGPELLIRYENEEAVDDSQLPKDRFSAERLKGVDSTLKIQPAELGDSAVYLCASSPAGASGSLMNNEQFFGPGTRLTVL.

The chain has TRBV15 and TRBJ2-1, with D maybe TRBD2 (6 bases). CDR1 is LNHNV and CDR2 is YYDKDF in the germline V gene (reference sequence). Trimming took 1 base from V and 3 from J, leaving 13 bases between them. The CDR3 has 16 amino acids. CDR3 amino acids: CATSRGRRGYYNEQFF. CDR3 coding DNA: TGTGCCACCAGCAGAGGGCGGCGGGGATACTACAATGAGCAGTTCTTC.

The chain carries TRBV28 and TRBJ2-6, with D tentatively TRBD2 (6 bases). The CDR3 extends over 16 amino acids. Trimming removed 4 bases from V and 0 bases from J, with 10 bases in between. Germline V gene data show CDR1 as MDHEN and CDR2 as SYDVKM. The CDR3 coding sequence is TGTGCCAGCAGTTCGATACTAGCCTCTGGGGCCAACGTCCTGACTTTC. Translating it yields CASSSILASGANVLTF.

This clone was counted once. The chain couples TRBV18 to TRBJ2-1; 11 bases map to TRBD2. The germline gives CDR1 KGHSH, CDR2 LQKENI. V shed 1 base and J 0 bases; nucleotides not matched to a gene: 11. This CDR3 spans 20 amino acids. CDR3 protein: CASSPRTGSSGRASYNEQFF. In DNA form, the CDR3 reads TGTGCCAGCTCACCACGAACAGGGAGTAGCGGGAGGGCCTCCTACAATGAGCAGTTCTTC. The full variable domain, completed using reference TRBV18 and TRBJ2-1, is NAGVMQNPRHLVRRRGQEARLRCSPMKGHSHVYWYRQLPEEGLKFMVYLQKENIIDESGMPKERFSAEFPKEGPSILRIQQVVRGDSAAYFCASSPRTGSSGRASYNEQFFGPGTRLTVL.

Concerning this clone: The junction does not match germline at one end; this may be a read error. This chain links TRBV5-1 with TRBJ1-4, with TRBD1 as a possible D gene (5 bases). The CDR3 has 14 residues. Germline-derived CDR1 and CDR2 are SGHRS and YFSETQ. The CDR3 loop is CASSAEGFGEELFF. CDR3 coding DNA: TGCGCCAGCAGTGCCGAGGGGTTTGGTGAAGAACTGTTTTTT.

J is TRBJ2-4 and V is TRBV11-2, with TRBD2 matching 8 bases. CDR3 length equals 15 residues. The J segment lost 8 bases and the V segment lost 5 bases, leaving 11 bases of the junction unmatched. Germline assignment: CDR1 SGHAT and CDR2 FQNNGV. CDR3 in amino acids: CASSRRGASTDIQYF. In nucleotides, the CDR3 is TGTGCCAGCAGCCGGCGGGGGGCTTCGACGGACATTCAGTACTTC.

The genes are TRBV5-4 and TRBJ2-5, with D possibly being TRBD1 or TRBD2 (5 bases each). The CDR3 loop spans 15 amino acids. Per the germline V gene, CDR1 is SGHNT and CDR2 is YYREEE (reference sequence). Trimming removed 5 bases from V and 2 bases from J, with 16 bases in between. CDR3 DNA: TGTGCCAGCAGGAACCAGCTCGGGGCACAAGAGACCCAGTACTTC. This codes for CASRNQLGAQETQYF.

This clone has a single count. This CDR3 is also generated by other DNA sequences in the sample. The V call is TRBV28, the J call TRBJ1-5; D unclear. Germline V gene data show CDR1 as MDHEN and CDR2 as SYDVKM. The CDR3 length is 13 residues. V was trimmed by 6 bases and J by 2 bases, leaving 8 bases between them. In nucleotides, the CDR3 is TGTGCCAGCAGCTCCCCCGGCAATCAGCCCCAGCATTTT. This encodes CASSSPGNQPQHF.

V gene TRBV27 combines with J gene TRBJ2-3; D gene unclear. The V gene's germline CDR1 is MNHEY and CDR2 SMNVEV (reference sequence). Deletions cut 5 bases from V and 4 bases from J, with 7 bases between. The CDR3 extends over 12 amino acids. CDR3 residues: CASSSLADTQYF. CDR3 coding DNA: TGTGCCAGCAGTAGTCTAGCAGATACGCAGTATTTT.

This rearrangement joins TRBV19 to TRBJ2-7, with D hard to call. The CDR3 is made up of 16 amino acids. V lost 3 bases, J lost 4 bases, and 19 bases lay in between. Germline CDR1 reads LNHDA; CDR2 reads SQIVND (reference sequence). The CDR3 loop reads CASSIPPRSPTYEQYF. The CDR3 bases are TGTGCCAGTAGTATCCCCCCCCGATCGCCTACTTACGAGCAGTACTTC. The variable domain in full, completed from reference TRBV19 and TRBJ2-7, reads DGGITQSPKYLFRKEGQNVTLSCEQNLNHDAMYWYRQDPGQGLRLIYYSQIVNDFQKGDIAEGYSVSREKKESFPLTVTSAQKNPTAFYLCASSIPPRSPTYEQYFGPGTRLTVT.

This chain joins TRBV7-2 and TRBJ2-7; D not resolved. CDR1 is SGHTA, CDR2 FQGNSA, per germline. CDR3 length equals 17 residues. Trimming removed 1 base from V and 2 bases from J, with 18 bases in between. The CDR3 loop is CASSLGPGNYGPYEQYF. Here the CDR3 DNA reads TGTGCCAGCAGCTTAGGGCCGGGCAACTATGGTCCCTACGAGCAGTACTTC.

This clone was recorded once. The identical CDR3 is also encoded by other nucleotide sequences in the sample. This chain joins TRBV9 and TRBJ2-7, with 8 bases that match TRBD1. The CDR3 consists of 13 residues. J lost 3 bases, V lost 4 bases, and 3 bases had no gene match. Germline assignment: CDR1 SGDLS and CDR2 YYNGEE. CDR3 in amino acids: CASSFGQGYEQYF. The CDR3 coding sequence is TGTGCCAGCAGCTTCGGACAGGGCTACGAGCAGTACTTC.

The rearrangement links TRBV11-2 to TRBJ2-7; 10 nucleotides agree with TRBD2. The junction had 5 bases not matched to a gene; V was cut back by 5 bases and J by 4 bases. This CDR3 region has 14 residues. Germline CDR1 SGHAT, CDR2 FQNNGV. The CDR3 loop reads CASSRTSGEYEQYF. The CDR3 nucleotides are TGTGCCAGCAGCCGGACTAGCGGAGAGTACGAGCAGTACTTC. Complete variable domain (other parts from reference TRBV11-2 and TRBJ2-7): EAGVAQSPRYKIIEKRQSVAFWCNPISGHATLYWYQQILGQGPKLLIQFQNNGVVDDSQLPKDRFSAERLKGVDSTLKIQPAKLEDSAVYLCASSRTSGEYEQYFGPGTRLTVT.

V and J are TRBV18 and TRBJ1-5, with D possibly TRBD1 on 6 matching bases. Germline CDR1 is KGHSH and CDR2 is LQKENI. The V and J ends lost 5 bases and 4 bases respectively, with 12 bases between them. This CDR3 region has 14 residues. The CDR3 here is CASSIQGQNQPQHF. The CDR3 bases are TGTGCCAGCTCAATTCAGGGACAAAATCAGCCCCAGCATTTT.

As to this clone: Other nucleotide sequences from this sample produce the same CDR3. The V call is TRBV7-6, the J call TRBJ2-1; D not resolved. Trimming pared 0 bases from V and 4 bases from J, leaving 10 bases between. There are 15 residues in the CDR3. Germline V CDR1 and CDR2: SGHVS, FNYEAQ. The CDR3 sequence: CASSLAGGIYNEQFF. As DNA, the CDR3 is TGTGCCAGCAGCTTAGCGGGTGGAATATACAATGAGCAGTTCTTC.

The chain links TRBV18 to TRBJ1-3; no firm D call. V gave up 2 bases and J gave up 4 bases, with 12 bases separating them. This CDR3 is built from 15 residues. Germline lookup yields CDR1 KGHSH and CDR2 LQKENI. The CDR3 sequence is CASSPSYSRGNTIYF. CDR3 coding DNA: TGTGCCAGCTCACCATCTTATTCACGAGGAAACACCATATATTTT.

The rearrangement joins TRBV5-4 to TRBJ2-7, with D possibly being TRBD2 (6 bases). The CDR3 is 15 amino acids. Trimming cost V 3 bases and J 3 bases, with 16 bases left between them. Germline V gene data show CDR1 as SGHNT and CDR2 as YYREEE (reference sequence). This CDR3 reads CASSWAGTLGYEQYF. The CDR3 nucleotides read TGTGCCAGCAGCTGGGCTGGGACTCTGGGCTACGAGCAGTACTTC. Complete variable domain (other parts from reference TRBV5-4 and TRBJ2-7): ETGVTQSPTHLIKTRGQQVTLRCSSQSGHNTVSWYQQALGQGPQFIFQYYREEENGRGNFPPRFSGLQFPNYSSELNVNALELDDSALYLCASSWAGTLGYEQYFGPGTRLTVT.